Listed below are T cell receptor beta chains from one sample, sequenced in a study of T cells in Graves' hyperthyroidism and ophthalmopathy. In TCRdb, the multiplex PCR reads were re-called with MiXCR into one record per CDR3 protein. The table has 600,000 to 700,000 distinct CDR3 sequences, about 14% seen once. Sample: blood. The origin of the receptors is a woman in her thirties or forties with Graves' ophthalmopathy. Each CDR3 is given with its conserved first and last residue. The D gene is left open where the match is weak. A clone size is listed for some rows: how often the clone was seen (once, few, many), or a class if it is expanded.

TRBV6-2/TRBV6-3	NA	TRBJ1-5	NA	15	CASSYDGDSNQPQHF	TGTGCCAGCAGTTACGATGGGGATAGCAATCAGCCCCAGCATTTT
TRBV28	many	TRBJ1-2	NA	14	CASITPGRGYGYTF	TGTGCCAGCATCACCCCCGGCAGGGGCTATGGCTACACCTTC
TRBV7-9	many	TRBJ1-1	TRBD1	17	CASSATTGQGLNTEAFF	TGTGCCAGCAGCGCAACCACGGGACAGGGGCTGAACACTGAAGCTTTCTTT
TRBV20-1	many	TRBJ2-5	NA	14	CSAQDLGEGETQYF	TGCAGTGCCCAGGACTTGGGGGAAGGAGAGACCCAGTACTTC
TRBV6-5	many	TRBJ2-2	NA	16	CASSYAPGTHAGELFF	TGTGCCAGCAGTTACGCCCCGGGGACACATGCCGGGGAGCTGTTTTTT
TRBV28	many	TRBJ1-5	NA	13	CASSPRARQPQHF	TGTGCCAGCAGTCCCAGGGCCCGACAGCCCCAGCATTTT
TRBV7-2	many	TRBJ1-1	NA	13	CASGQRQPPKAFF	TGTGCCAGCGGACAACGACAACCCCCCAAGGCGTTCTTT
TRBV19	many	TRBJ1-3	NA	13	CASSIGTPNTIYF	TGTGCCAGTAGTATAGGGACACCAAACACCATATATTTT
TRBV6-5	many	TRBJ2-7	NA	15	CASSYNGDTTYEQYF	TGTGCCAGCAGTTACAATGGGGACACCACCTACGAGCAGTACTTC
TRBV12-3/TRBV12-4	many	TRBJ1-5	TRBD1	15	CASSFRQGLGQPQHF	TGTGCCAGCAGTTTCAGACAGGGACTTGGTCAGCCCCAGCATTTT
TRBV28	many	TRBJ2-7	NA	15	CASSLYGGLLSEQYF	TGTGCCAGCAGTTTATATGGGGGCCTTCTTAGTGAGCAGTACTTC
TRBV18	NA	TRBJ1-2	TRBD1	15	CASSPGRGASYGYTF	TGTGCCAGCTCACCGGGCAGGGGGGCTTCCTATGGCTACACCTTC
TRBV29-1	NA	TRBJ1-2	NA	12	CSVEVQDGGYTF	TGCAGCGTTGAAGTCCAGGATGGCGGCTACACCTTC
TRBV28	many	TRBJ1-1	NA	13	CASSLRTWAGAFF	TGTGCCAGCAGTTTACGTACGTGGGCCGGGGCTTTCTTT
TRBV28	NA	TRBJ2-2	NA	15	CASSGDGLNTGELFF	TGTGCCAGCAGTGGGGACGGACTTAACACCGGGGAGCTGTTTTTT
TRBV29-1	NA	TRBJ1-1	NA	13	CSVERTVNTEAFF	TGCAGCGTTGAAAGGACAGTTAACACTGAAGCTTTCTTT
TRBV29-1	many	TRBJ1-1	NA	12	CSVDPQNTEAFF	TGCAGCGTTGACCCCCAGAACACTGAAGCTTTCTTT
TRBV11-2	few	TRBJ2-7	TRBD2	16	CASSPGGRETSYEQYF	TGTGCCAGCAGCCCCGGAGGGCGGGAGACCTCCTACGAGCAGTACTTC
TRBV10-3	many	TRBJ2-5	NA	15	CAISITAGVQETQYF	TGTGCCATCAGCATCACAGCGGGTGTACAAGAGACCCAGTACTTC
TRBV30	many	TRBJ1-5	TRBD1	15	CAWSTGGTGNQPQHF	TGTGCCTGGAGCACCGGCGGGACAGGGAATCAGCCCCAGCATTTT
TRBV12-3/TRBV12-4	many	TRBJ2-3	NA	12	CATRGYGDTQYF	TGTGCTACTAGGGGATACGGGGATACGCAGTATTTT
TRBV7-8	few	TRBJ2-5	TRBD2	14	CASSLGPSGETQYF	TGTGCCAGCAGCTTAGGTCCTAGCGGAGAGACCCAGTACTTC
TRBV30	many	TRBJ2-5	TRBD2	10	CGGGEETQYF	TGTGGTGGGGGGGAAGAGACCCAGTACTTC
TRBV28	many	TRBJ1-2	TRBD1	16	CASAIGTGWLGYGYTF	TGTGCCAGCGCCATCGGGACAGGGTGGTTGGGCTATGGCTACACCTTC
TRBV19	many	TRBJ1-1	TRBD1	14	CASSMGTANTEAFF	TGTGCCAGTAGTATGGGGACAGCTAACACTGAAGCTTTCTTT
TRBV11-2	few	TRBJ2-7	NA	17	CASSLGGGQMSSYEQYF	TGTGCCAGCAGCTTAGGGGGGGGGCAGATGAGCTCCTACGAGCAGTACTTC
TRBV12-3/TRBV12-4	NA	TRBJ1-1	NA	11	CASSTMRGAFF	TGTGCCAGCAGCACAATGAGGGGAGCTTTCTTT
TRBV6-4	many	TRBJ2-1	NA	13	CASSRLVGYEQFF	TGTGCCAGCAGCAGACTAGTAGGCTATGAGCAGTTCTTC
TRBV12-3/TRBV12-4	few	TRBJ2-2	NA	12	CASTEGSGELFF	TGTGCCAGCACGGAGGGGTCCGGGGAGCTGTTTTTT
TRBV18	NA	TRBJ1-1	NA	15	CASSPPLEGSVEAFF	TGTGCCAGCTCACCACCGCTCGAAGGGTCTGTTGAAGCTTTCTTT
TRBV11-3	many	TRBJ2-7	NA	14	CASSERDVGYEQYF	TGTGCCAGCAGCGAACGGGACGTTGGATACGAGCAGTACTTC
TRBV24-1	many	TRBJ1-5	TRBD1	14	CATQGTGGSQPQHF	TGTGCCACCCAGGGGACAGGGGGCAGTCAGCCCCAGCATTTT
TRBV7-9	NA	TRBJ2-4	TRBD1	16	CASSLTVTGGRNIQYF	TGTGCCAGCAGCCTGACTGTGACAGGGGGCAGAAACATTCAGTACTTC
TRBV2	many	TRBJ2-7	NA	10	CASSGREQYF	TGTGCCAGCAGTGGAAGGGAGCAGTACTTC
TRBV5-1	NA	TRBJ2-3	NA	16	CASSDPGTLSTDTQYF	TGCGCCAGCAGCGACCCCGGGACCTTAAGCACAGATACGCAGTATTTT
TRBV10-3	NA	TRBJ2-2	NA	14	CAIAPGRGTGELFF	TGTGCCATCGCACCAGGGAGAGGGACCGGGGAGCTGTTTTTT
TRBV2	few	TRBJ2-7	NA	13	CASRTPSSYEQYF	TGTGCCAGTAGGACTCCCAGCTCCTACGAGCAGTACTTC